This TCR beta chain was obtained from a study of T cells in Graves' hyperthyroidism and ophthalmopathy. Researchers amplified the TCR beta CDR3 regions from RNA transcripts. HTBI primers were used for first-round RT-PCR of the TCR CDR3. Each CDR3 protein gets one entry after TCRdb re-called the multiplex PCR reads with MiXCR. The data contain roughly 500,000 distinct CDR3 sequences, about 15% of them singletons. Based on clinical symptoms, serum thyroxine and TRAb, thyroid ultrasound and orbital computed tomography, diagnoses were reached. The table lists this clonotype with many counts. The sample was blood. The source is a woman between 25 and 40 years old with Graves' hyperthyroidism that later progressed to Graves' ophthalmopathy.

CDR3 sequence: CASSLSTGDYEQYF. In DNA, the CDR3 is TGTGCCAGCAGCTTATCGACAGGGGATTACGAGCAGTACTTC. The chain couples TRBV11-1 to TRBJ2-7, with 8 bases that match TRBD1. The CDR3 totals 14 residues. The V and J ends lost 2 bases and 4 bases, in that order; junction bases with no gene match: 4. Germline V lookup: CDR1 SGHAT, CDR2 FQDESV (reference sequence).